This TCR beta chain was documented in a study of shared T cell receptors in the human thymus. Profiled with immunoSEQ multiplex PCR; TCRdb holds only in-frame clones, not every one. The sample yields 630,000 or so clones, about 87% seen once. V shed 7 bases and J shed 5 bases, with 17 bases lying between them. The V gene's germline CDR1 is SQVTM and CDR2 ANQGSEA. The length of the CDR3 is 13 residues. This sample also appeared in a second study, on human thymus T cells.

The rearrangement uses TRBV29-1 and TRBJ2-5; D is uncertain. The sequenced sample was thymocytes. This sequence originates from a boy younger than two with a congenital heart defect. The CDR3 DNA is TGCAGCGCTGCGCGGTCGACTCAGGAGACCCAGTACTTC. Its protein is CSAARSTQETQYF.